This paragraph covers one T cell receptor (beta chain) sequence. What it recognizes is unknown. A sample-barcoded 5' primer and a J-beta primer mix were used in a second PCR of about 7 to 12 cycles. Using its own MiXCR run on the 5' RACE reads, TCRdb lists one record per CDR3 protein. The sample has around 1.5 million distinct CDR3 sequences; 30% to 40% are singletons. This sample was included in a study of blood T cells in healthy people across ages. Study observations and caveats: Diversity estimates drawn from one million T cells were deemed underestimates.

At least 6.5 million PBMCs were isolated per sample. The CDR3 spans 15 residues. Unmatched junction bases numbered 7, after V lost 3 bases and J lost 5 bases. Germline V gene lookup returns CDR1 MGHRA and CDR2 YSYEKL. Sequenced material: blood. The chain employs TRBV4-1 and TRBJ2-7; 10 bases are a match to TRBD2. This clonotype originated in a woman in her thirties in good health. This chain's CDR3 is CASSHALAGTDEQYF. The CDR3, as DNA: TGCGCCAGCAGCCATGCACTAGCGGGAACTGACGAGCAGTACTTC.